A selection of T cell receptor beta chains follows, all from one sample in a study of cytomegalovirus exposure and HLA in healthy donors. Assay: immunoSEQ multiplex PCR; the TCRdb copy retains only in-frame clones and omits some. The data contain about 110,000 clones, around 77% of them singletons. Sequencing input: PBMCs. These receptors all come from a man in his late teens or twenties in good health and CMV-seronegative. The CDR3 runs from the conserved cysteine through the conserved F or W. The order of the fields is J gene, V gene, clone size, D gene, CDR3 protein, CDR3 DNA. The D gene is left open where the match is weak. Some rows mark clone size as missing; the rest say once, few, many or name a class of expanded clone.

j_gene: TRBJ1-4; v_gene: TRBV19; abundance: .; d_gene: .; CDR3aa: CASSIREKLFF; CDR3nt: TGTGCCAGTAGTATCAGGGAAAAACTGTTTTTT
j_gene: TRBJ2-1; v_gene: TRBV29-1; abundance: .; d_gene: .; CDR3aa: CSVGTGEFYNEQFF; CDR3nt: TGCAGCGTTGGAACGGGGGAGTTTTACAATGAGCAGTTCTTC
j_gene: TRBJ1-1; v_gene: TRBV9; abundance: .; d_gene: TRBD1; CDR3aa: CASSTRQGAGTEAFF; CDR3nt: TGTGCCAGCAGCACCCGACAGGGGGCAGGCACTGAAGCTTTCTTT
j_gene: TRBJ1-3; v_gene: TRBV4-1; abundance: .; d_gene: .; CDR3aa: CASSRYRVTLSSGNTIYF; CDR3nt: TGCGCCAGCAGCCGCTACAGGGTTACTTTATCCTCTGGAAACACCATATATTTT
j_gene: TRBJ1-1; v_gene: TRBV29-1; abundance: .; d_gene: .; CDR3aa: CSVEGRLNTEAFF; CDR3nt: TGCAGCGTTGAAGGGCGACTCAACACTGAAGCTTTCTTT
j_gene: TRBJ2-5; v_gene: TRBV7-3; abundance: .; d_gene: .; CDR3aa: CASSRAPEETQYF; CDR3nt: TGTGCCAGCAGCAGAGCCCCTGAGGAGACCCAGTACTTC
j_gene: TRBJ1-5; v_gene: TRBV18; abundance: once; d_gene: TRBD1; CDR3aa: CASSRLHPGGSEYGNQPQHF; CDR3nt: TGTGCCAGCTCACGCCTCCACCCAGGGGGCTCAGAATATGGTAATCAGCCCCAGCATTTT
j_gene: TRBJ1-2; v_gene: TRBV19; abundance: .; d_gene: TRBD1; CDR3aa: CASRVTGQYTF; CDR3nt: TGTGCCAGTAGGGTGACAGGGCAATACACCTTC
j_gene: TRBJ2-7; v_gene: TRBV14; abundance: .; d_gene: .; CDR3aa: CASSQVTRGEQYF; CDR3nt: TGTGCCAGCAGCCAAGTAACAAGGGGCGAGCAGTACTTC
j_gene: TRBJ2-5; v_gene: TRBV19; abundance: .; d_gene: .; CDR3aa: CASSTTRTETQYF; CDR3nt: TGTGCCAGTAGTACTACCCGAACAGAGACCCAGTACTTC
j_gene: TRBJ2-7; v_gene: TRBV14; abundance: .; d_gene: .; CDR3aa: CASSLSGNEQYF; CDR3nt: TGTGCCAGCAGCCTCTCCGGGAACGAGCAGTACTTC
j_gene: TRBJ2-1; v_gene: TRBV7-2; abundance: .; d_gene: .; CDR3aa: CASSSQIGGGSNEQFF; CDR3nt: TGTGCCAGCAGCTCCCAAATAGGCGGCGGATCCAATGAGCAGTTCTTC
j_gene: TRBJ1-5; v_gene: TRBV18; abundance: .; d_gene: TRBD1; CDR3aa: CASSQDRGLYQPQHF; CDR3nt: TGTGCCAGCTCTCAAGACAGGGGGCTGTATCAGCCCCAGCATTTT
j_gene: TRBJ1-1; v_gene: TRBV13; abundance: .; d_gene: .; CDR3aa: CASSRTGRGSEAFF; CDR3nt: TGTGCCAGCAGCCGAACAGGAAGGGGCTCTGAAGCTTTCTTT
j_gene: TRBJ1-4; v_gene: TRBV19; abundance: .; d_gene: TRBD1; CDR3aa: CASSPTGRIEKLFF; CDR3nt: TGTGCCAGTAGCCCGACAGGGCGAATCGAAAAACTGTTTTTT
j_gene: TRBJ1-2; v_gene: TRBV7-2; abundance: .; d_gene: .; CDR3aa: CASSLEGAAGSVSGYTF; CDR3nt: TGTGCCAGCAGCTTGGAAGGTGCAGCCGGGTCGGTCAGCGGCTACACCTTC
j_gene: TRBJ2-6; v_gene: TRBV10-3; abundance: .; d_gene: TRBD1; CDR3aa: CAISGTVPSGANVLTF; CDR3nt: TGTGCCATCAGCGGGACAGTACCTTCTGGGGCCAACGTCCTGACTTTC
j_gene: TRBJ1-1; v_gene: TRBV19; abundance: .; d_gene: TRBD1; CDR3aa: CASSIDRGQNTEAFF; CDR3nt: TGTGCCAGTAGTATAGATAGGGGGCAAAACACTGAAGCTTTCTTT
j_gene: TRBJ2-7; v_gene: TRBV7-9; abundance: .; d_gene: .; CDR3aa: CSSSSQGYEQYF; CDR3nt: TGTTCCAGCAGCTCGCAGGGCTACGAGCAGTACTTC
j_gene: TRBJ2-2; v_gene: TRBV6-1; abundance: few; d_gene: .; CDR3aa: CATFEGFSAGELFF; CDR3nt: TGTGCCACTTTTGAGGGTTTCTCCGCCGGGGAGCTGTTTTTT
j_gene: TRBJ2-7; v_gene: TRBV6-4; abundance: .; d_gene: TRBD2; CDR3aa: CANPRMAGGHYEQYF; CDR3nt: TGTGCCAACCCCCGGATGGCGGGGGGACACTACGAGCAGTACTTC
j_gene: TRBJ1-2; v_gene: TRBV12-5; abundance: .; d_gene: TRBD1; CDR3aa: CASGLGQGVDGYTF; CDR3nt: TGTGCTAGTGGTTTGGGACAGGGGGTAGATGGCTACACCTTC
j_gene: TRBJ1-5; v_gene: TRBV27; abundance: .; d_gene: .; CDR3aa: CASSQNTFNQPQHF; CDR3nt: TGTGCCAGCAGTCAGAACACCTTTAATCAGCCCCAGCATTTT
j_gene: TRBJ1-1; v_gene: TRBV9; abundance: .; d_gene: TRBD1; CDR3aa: CASSTEGANTEAFF; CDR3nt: TGTGCCAGCAGCACCGAGGGGGCAAACACTGAAGCTTTCTTT
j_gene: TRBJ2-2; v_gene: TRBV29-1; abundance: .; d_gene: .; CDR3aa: CSGQSPNTGELFF; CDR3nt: TGCAGCGGACAGAGCCCGAACACCGGGGAGCTGTTTTTT
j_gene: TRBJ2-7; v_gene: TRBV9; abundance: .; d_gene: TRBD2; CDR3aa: CASSVGGTFTYEQYF; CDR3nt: TGTGCCAGCAGCGTCGGGGGGACTTTTACCTACGAGCAGTACTTC
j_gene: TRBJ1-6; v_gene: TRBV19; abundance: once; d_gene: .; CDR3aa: CASQQIGANSPLHF; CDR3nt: TGTGCCAGCCAGCAGATTGGGGCGAATTCACCCCTCCACTTT
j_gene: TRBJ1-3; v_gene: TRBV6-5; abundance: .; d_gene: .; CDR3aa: CASSYQGFSSGNTIYF; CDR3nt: TGTGCCAGCAGTTACCAGGGGTTCTCCTCTGGAAACACCATATATTTT
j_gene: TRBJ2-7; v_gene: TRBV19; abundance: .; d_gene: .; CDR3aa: CASSIRGNHPYEQYF; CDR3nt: TGTGCCAGTAGTATAAGGGGGAATCATCCCTACGAGCAGTACTTC
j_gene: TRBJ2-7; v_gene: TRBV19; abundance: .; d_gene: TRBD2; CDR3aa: CASSTTGTSNEQYF; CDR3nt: TGTGCCAGTAGTACGACCGGGACTAGCAACGAGCAGTACTTC
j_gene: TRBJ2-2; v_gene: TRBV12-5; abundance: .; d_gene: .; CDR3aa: CASGRDFTGELFF; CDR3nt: TGTGCTAGTGGAAGGGACTTCACCGGGGAGCTGTTTTTT
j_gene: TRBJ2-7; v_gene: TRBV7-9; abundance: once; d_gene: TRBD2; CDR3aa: CASSFPSGGRPYEQYF; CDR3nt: TGTGCCAGCAGCTTTCCTAGCGGGGGCCGACCCTACGAGCAGTACTTC
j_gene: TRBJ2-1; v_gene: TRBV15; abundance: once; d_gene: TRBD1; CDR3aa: CATSRARTGYNEQFF; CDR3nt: TGTGCCACCAGCAGAGCTCGGACAGGGTACAATGAGCAGTTCTTC
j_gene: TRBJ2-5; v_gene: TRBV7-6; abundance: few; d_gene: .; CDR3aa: CASSFRVGLQETQYF; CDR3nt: TGTGCCAGCAGCTTTCGAGTCGGTCTTCAAGAGACCCAGTACTTC
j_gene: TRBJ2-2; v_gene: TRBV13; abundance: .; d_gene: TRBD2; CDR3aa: CASSAREGLATGELFF; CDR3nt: TGTGCCAGCAGCGCAAGGGAGGGACTAGCGACCGGGGAGCTGTTTTTT
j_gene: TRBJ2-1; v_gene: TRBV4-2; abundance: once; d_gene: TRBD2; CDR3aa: CASSRTGAGGHNEQFF; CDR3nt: TGTGCCAGCAGCCGAACGGGTGCGGGGGGGCACAATGAGCAGTTCTTC
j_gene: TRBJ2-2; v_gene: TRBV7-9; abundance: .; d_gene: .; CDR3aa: CASKNWGELFF; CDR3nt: TGTGCCAGCAAAAACTGGGGGGAGCTGTTTTTT
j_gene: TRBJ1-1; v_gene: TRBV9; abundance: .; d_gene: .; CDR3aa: CASSVASGGTEAFF; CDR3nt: TGTGCCAGCAGCGTAGCTTCGGGTGGAACTGAAGCTTTCTTT
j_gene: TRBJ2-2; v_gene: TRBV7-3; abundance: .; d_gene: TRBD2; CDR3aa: CASSSAGGQFGELFF; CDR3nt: TGTGCCAGCAGCTCAGCGGGGGGGCAATTCGGGGAGCTGTTTTTT
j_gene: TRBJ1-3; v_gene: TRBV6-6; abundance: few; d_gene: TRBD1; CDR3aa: CASGETGVPIYF; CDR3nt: TGTGCCAGCGGAGAGACAGGGGTTCCCATATATTTT
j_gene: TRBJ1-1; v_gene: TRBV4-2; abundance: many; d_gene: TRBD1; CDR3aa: CASSQDVGTGGTEAFF; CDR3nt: TGTGCCAGCAGCCAAGATGTCGGGACAGGGGGCACTGAAGCTTTCTTT
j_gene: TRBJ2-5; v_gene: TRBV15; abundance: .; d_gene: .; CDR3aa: CATSDLGLQETQYF; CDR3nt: TGTGCCACCAGTGACTTAGGCCTTCAAGAGACCCAGTACTTC
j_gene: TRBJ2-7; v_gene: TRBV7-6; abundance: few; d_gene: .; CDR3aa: CASSLGDIPYEQYF; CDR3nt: TGTGCCAGCAGCCTAGGGGACATACCCTACGAGCAGTACTTC
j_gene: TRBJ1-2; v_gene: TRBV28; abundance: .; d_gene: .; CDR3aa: CASSSARIGYTF; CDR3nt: TGTGCCAGCAGTTCTGCCAGGATTGGCTACACCTTC